This passage covers 4 T cell receptor beta chains from one sample sequenced in a study of T cells after somatic rescue of genetic block. The protocol was immunoSEQ multiplex PCR, while the TCRdb copy is restricted to in-frame clones and leaves out a portion. The sample has roughly 92,000 clones, around 90% seen once. Sequenced material: peripheral blood mononuclear cells (PBMCs). Receptor source: a woman aged 18-29 years.

The chain recombines TRBV4-2 with TRBJ2-7; 9 nucleotides agree with TRBD2. CDR1 LGHNA and CDR2 YNFKEQ come from the germline V gene. The CDR3 is made up of 14 amino acids. Losses at the gene ends were 3 bases for V and 4 bases for J; bases not matched to a gene: 4. The CDR3 loop is CASSHLAGSYEQYF. The CDR3 DNA is TGTGCCAGCAGCCACCTAGCGGGGTCTTACGAGCAGTACTTC.

The rearrangement uses TRBV7-9 and TRBJ1-5, with no clear D. Per germline, CDR1 SEHNR and CDR2 FQNEAQ (reference sequence). This CDR3 region has 17 residues. Trimming removed 4 bases at V and 2 bases at J, with 18 bases between. The CDR3 sequence is CASSSQAPGRRNQPQHF. CDR3 sequence (DNA): TGTGCCAGCAGCTCCCAGGCCCCAGGACGGCGCAATCAGCCCCAGCATTTT.

The V and J genes are TRBV7-9 and TRBJ2-7, with D hard to call. The ends were cut back, 2 bases at V and 4 bases at J, with 9 bases in the middle. The CDR3 contains 13 residues. The germline V gene encodes CDR1 SEHNR and CDR2 FQNEAQ (reference sequence). CDR3 nucleotide sequence: TGTGCCAGCAGCTTATGGGCCTCTTACGAGCAGTACTTC. Its translation: CASSLWASYEQYF. The entire variable domain, with the rest obtained from reference TRBV7-9 and TRBJ2-7, is as follows: DTGVSQNPRHKITKRGQNVTFRCDPISEHNRLYWYRQTLGQGPEFLTYFQNEAQLEKSRLLSDRFSAERPKGSFSTLEIQRTEQGDSAMYLCASSLWASYEQYFGPGTRLTVT.

This rearrangement joins TRBV11-2 to TRBJ1-2, with D possibly TRBD1 on 5 matching bases. Per germline, CDR1 SGHAT and CDR2 FQNNGV. The CDR3 is made up of 14 amino acids. The V gene lost 5 bases and the J gene lost 8 bases, with 18 bases spanning the gap. The DNA of the CDR3 is TGTGCCAGCAGCCCTCTGACAGACACCTGGGGCTACACCTTC. This sequence encodes CASSPLTDTWGYTF.